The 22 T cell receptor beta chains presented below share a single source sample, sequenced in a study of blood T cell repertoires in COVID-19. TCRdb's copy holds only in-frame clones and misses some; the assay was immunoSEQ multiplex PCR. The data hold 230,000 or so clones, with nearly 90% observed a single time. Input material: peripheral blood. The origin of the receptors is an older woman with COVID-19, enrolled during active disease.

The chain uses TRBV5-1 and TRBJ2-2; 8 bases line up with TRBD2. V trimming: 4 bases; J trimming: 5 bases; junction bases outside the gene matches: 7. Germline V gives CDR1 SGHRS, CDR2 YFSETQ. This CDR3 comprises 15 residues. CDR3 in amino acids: CASSPGLAFTGELFF. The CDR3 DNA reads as TGCGCCAGCAGCCCCGGACTAGCTTTTACCGGGGAGCTGTTTTTT.

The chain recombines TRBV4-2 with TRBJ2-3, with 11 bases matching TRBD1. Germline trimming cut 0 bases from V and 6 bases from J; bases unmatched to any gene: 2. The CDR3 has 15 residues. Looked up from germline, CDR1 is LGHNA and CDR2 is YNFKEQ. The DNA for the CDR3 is TGTGCCAGCAGCCAAGATGGACAGGGGGCGGATACGCAGTATTTT. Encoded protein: CASSQDGQGADTQYF.

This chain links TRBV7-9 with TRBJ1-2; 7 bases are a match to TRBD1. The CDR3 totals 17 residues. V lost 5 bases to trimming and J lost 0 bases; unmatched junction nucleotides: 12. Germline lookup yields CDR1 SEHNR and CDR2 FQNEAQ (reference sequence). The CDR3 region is CASSQLPGQTTNYGYTF. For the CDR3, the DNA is TGTGCCAGCAGCCAGCTACCGGGACAGACTACTAACTATGGCTACACCTTC.

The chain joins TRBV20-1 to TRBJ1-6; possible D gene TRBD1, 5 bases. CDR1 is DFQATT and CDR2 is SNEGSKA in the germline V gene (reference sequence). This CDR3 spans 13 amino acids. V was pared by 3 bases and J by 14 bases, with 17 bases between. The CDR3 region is CSASFAVGGTLHF. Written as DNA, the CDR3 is TGCAGTGCTAGTTTCGCGGTTGGGGGGACCCTCCACTTT.

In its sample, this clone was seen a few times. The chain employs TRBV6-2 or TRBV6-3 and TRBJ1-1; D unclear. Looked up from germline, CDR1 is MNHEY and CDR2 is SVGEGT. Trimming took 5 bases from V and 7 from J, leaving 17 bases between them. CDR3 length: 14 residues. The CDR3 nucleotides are TGTGCCAGCAGTCAAACCCGCGCTTCGAGTGAAGCTTTCTTT. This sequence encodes CASSQTRASSEAFF.

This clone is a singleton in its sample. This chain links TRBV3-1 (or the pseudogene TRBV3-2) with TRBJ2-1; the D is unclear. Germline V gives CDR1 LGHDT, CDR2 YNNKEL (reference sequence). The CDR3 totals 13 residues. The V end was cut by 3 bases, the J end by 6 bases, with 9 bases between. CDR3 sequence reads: CASSQAPLNEQFF. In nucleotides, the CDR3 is TGTGCCAGCAGCCAGGCCCCCCTCAATGAGCAGTTCTTC.

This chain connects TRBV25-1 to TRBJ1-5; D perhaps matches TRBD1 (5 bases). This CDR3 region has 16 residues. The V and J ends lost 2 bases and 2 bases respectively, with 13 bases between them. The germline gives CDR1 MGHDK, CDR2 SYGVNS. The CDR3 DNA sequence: TGTGCCAGCAGTGAAACCGGGACGGGGGGCAATCAGCCCCAGCATTTT. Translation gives CASSETGTGGNQPQHF.

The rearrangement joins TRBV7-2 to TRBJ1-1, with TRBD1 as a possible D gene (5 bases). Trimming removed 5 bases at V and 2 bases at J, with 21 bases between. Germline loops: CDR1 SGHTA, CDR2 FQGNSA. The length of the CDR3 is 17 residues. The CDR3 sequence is CASSTSLRGFLNTEAFF. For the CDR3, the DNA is TGTGCCAGCAGCACGAGCCTAAGGGGTTTTTTAAACACTGAAGCTTTCTTT. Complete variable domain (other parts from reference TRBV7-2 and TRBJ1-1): GAGVSQSPSNKVTEKGKDVELRCDPISGHTALYWYRQSLGQGLEFLIYFQGNSAPDKSGLPSDRFSAERTGGSVSTLTIQRTQQEDSAVYLCASSTSLRGFLNTEAFFGQGTRLTVV.

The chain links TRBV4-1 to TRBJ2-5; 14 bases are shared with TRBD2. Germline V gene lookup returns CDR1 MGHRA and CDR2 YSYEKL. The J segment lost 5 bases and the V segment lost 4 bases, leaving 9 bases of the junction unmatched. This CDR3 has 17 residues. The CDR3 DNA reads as TGCGCCAGCAGCCCCGGACTAGCGGGGGGCCATTGGGAGACCCAGTACTTC. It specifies CASSPGLAGGHWETQYF.

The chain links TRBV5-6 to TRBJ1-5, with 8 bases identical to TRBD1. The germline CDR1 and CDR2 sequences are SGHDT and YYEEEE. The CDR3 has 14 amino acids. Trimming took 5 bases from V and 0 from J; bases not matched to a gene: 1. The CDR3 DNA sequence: TGTGCCAGCAGTGGACAGGGTAGCAATCAGCCCCAGCATTTT. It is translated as CASSGQGSNQPQHF.

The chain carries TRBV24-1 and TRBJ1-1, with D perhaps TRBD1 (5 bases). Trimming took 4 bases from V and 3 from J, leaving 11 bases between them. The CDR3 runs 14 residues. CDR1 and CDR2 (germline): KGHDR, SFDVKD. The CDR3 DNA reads TGTGCCACCAGTGAACCGGGAGGGGACACTGAAGCTTTCTTT. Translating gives CATSEPGGDTEAFF.

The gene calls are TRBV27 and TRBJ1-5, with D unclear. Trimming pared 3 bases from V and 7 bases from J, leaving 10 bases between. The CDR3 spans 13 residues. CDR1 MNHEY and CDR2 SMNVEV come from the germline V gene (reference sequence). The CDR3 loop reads CASSLRKEQPQHF. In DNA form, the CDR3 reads TGTGCCAGCAGTTTGAGGAAGGAGCAGCCCCAGCATTTT.

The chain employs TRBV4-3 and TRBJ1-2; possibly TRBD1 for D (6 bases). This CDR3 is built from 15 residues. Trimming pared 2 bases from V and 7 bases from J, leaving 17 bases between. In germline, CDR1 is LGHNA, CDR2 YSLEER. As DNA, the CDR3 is TGCGCCAGCAGCCAATCCGGGCAGGGGCGAGGTGGCTACACCTTC. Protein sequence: CASSQSGQGRGGYTF.

The DNA for the CDR3 is TGTGCCAGCAGCTACCACAGGGCTGAAGCTTTCTTT. Its translation: CASSYHRAEAFF. The chain recombines TRBV5-8 with TRBJ1-1; TRBD1 might be the D (6 bases). CDR1 is SGHTS, CDR2 YDEGEE, per germline. This CDR3 contains 12 residues. V gave up 3 bases and J gave up 6 bases, with 9 bases separating them.

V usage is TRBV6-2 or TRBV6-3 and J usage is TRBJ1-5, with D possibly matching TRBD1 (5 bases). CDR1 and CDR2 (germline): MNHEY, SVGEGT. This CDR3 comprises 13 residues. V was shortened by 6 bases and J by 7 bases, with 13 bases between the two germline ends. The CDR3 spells CASSSRGWQPQHF. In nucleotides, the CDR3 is TGTGCCAGCAGCTCAAGGGGATGGCAGCCCCAGCATTTT.

CDR3 sequence: CASSYSVIGELFF. The CDR3 DNA sequence: TGTGCCAGCAGTTACTCCGTTATCGGGGAGCTGTTTTTT. The gene calls are TRBV6-2 or TRBV6-3 and TRBJ2-2; D is undetermined. V dropped 0 bases and J dropped 7 bases, with 6 bases sitting between them. In germline, CDR1 is MNHEY, CDR2 SVGEGT. The CDR3 length is 13 residues.

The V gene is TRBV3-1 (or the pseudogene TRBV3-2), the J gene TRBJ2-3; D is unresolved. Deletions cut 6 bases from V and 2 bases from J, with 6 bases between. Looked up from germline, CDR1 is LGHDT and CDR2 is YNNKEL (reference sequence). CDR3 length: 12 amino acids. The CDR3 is CASRGTTDTQYF. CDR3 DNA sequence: TGTGCCAGCAGGGGCACCACAGATACGCAGTATTTT.

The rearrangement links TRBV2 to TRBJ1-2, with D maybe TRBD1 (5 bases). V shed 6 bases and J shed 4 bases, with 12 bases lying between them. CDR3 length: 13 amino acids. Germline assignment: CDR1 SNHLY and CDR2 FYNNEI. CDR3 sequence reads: CASRRRGSYGYTF. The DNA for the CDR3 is TGTGCCAGCAGGAGGCGGGGCAGCTATGGCTACACCTTC.

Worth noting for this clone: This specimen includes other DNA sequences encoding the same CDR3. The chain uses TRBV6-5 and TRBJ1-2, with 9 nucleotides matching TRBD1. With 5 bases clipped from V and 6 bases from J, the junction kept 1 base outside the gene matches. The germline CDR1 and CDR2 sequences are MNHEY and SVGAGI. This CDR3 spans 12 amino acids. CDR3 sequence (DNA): TGTGCCAGCAGTCGGACAGGGGATGGCTACACCTTC. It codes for CASSRTGDGYTF.

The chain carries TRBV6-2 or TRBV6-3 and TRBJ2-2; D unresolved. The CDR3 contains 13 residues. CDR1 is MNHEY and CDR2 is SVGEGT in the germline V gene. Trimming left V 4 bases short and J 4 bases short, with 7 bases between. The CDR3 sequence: CASSLLSTGELFF. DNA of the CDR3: TGTGCCAGCAGTTTACTGAGCACCGGGGAGCTGTTTTTT.

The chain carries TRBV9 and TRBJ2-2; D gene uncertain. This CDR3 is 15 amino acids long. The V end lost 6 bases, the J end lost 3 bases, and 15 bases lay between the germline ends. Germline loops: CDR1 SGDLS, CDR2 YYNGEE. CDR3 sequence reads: CASKESRIDTGELFF. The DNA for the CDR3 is TGTGCCAGCAAGGAATCTAGGATCGACACCGGGGAGCTGTTTTTT.

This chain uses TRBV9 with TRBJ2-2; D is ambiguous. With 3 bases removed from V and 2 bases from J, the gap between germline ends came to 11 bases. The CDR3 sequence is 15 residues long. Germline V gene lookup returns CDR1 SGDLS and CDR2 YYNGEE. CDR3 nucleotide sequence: TGTGCCAGCAGCGGGGCCTTGGCAAACACCGGGGAGCTGTTTTTT. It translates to CASSGALANTGELFF.